A single sample is the source of the 15 T cell receptor beta chains below, sequenced in a study of cytotoxic CD8 clonotypes in ibrutinib-treated CLL. The method was immunoSEQ multiplex PCR; TCRdb's version includes in-frame clones alone and lacks a portion of them. Of around 40,000 clones in the sample, roughly three quarters are singletons; the top ten hold 10%. The sample in question was PBMCs, obtained at disease progression, from a patient treated with ibrutinib. The receptors shown here come from a human donor with chronic lymphocytic leukemia.

This clone occurred a few times. The chain couples TRBV6-4 to TRBJ2-1; 9 positions agree with TRBD2. The germline V gene encodes CDR1 MRHNA and CDR2 SNTAGT. The J segment lost 8 bases and the V segment lost 0 bases, leaving 2 bases of the junction unmatched. The CDR3 spans 14 residues. CDR3 DNA: TGTGCCAGCAGTGACTCGGTAGCGGGGGATGAGCAGTTCTTC. Amino acids: CASSDSVAGDEQFF.

A remark on this clone: Germline and junction disagree at one end, which may indicate a read error. The J gene is TRBJ2-5, the V gene TRBV7-7; no reliable D call. Germline V gene sequence: CDR1 SSHAT, CDR2 FNYEAQ (reference sequence). The CDR3 has 13 residues. The CDR3 DNA is TGTGCTAGCAGCCCGTACGTCGAGGAGACCCAGTACTTC. Protein product: CASSPYVEETQYF.

The chain uses TRBV5-1 and TRBJ2-3; 10 bases are a match to TRBD1. Trimming removed 4 bases from V and 3 bases from J; junction bases left unmatched: 2. The CDR3 totals 14 residues. In germline, CDR1 is SGHRS, CDR2 YFSETQ. The CDR3 protein is CASSQGQGTDTQYF. The CDR3 DNA reads as TGCGCCAGCAGCCAGGGACAGGGGACAGATACGCAGTATTTT.

The chain is built from TRBV5-4 and TRBJ2-1, with D perhaps matching TRBD2 (6 bases). CDR1 is SGHNT and CDR2 is YYREEE in the germline V gene (reference sequence). V was pared by 2 bases and J by 10 bases, with 16 bases between. The CDR3 consists of 14 residues. The CDR3 region is CASSFPQPGDEQFF. CDR3 nucleotide sequence: TGTGCCAGCAGCTTCCCCCAGCCGGGGGACGAGCAGTTCTTC.

This clone was counted between two and nine times. The V and J genes are TRBV19 and TRBJ2-1; 10 bases are shared with TRBD1. This CDR3 region has 15 residues. V lost 1 base, J lost 4 bases, and 1 base stayed unmatched. Germline loops: CDR1 LNHDA, CDR2 SQIVND (reference sequence). CDR3 coding DNA: TGTGCCAGTAGTATAGGGACAGGGGGATACAATGAGCAGTTCTTC. Translated, it gives CASSIGTGGYNEQFF.

The rearrangement joins TRBV7-8 to TRBJ2-3; 12 bases line up with TRBD2. Germline V gene lookup returns CDR1 SGHVS and CDR2 FQNEAQ. The CDR3 totals 16 residues. After removal of 1 base from V and 9 bases from J, the junction contained 8 bases not matched to a gene. CDR3 loop: CASSLVLAGGPGTQYF. CDR3 sequence (DNA): TGTGCCAGCAGCTTAGTCCTAGCGGGGGGGCCAGGGACGCAGTATTTT. Variable domain in full (rest from reference TRBV7-8 and TRBJ2-3): GAGVSQSPRYKVAKRGQDVALRCDPISGHVSLFWYQQALGQGPEFLTYFQNEAQLDKSGLPSDRFFAERPEGSVSTLKIQRTQQEDSAVYLCASSLVLAGGPGTQYFGPGTRLTVL.

V is TRBV7-2 and J is TRBJ1-2; no reliable D call. CDR1 is SGHTA and CDR2 is FQGNSA in the germline V gene. Trimming left V 5 bases short and J 4 bases short, with 14 bases between. CDR3 length: 14 amino acids. The CDR3 is CASSSEPRIYGYTF. The CDR3, as DNA: TGTGCCAGCAGCAGCGAACCAAGGATCTATGGCTACACCTTC.

V is TRBV7-3 and J is TRBJ2-3; 12 nucleotides line up with TRBD2. The germline V gene has CDR1 SGHTA and CDR2 FQGTGA. After removal of 1 base from V and 4 bases from J, the junction contained 9 bases not matched to a gene. This CDR3 region has 18 residues. The CDR3 loop is CASSLNPTSGGFSDTQYF. CDR3 sequence (DNA): TGTGCCAGCAGCTTAAACCCTACTAGCGGGGGGTTTTCAGATACGCAGTATTTT.

The rearrangement links TRBV19 to TRBJ2-7, with a tentative D call TRBD2 (5 bases). Germline values: CDR1 LNHDA, CDR2 SQIVND (reference sequence). The CDR3 loop spans 13 amino acids. V lost 3 bases, J lost 6 bases, and 12 bases lay in between. The CDR3 DNA is TGTGCCAGTAGTATCGGAGGTGGGCTCGAGCAGTACTTC. Its protein product is CASSIGGGLEQYF.

This clone was seen only once. The chain joins TRBV7-9 to TRBJ2-5; 8 bases are shared with TRBD1. J lost 0 bases, V lost 5 bases, and 8 bases had no gene match. The V gene's germline CDR1 is SEHNR and CDR2 FQNEAQ (reference sequence). The CDR3 consists of 16 residues. Here the CDR3 DNA reads TGTGCCAGCAGCCAAGGAGCAGGGGGCTACCAAGAGACCCAGTACTTC. It codes for CASSQGAGGYQETQYF.

The chain joins TRBV28 to TRBJ2-1; no reliable D call. The V end lost 7 bases, the J end lost 3 bases, and 4 bases lay between the germline ends. The V gene's germline CDR1 is MDHEN and CDR2 SYDVKM. The CDR3 is made up of 11 amino acids. The CDR3 loop is CASKIYNEQFF. The CDR3 nucleotides read TGTGCCAGCAAAATCTACAATGAGCAGTTCTTC.

J is TRBJ2-1 and V is TRBV19; D may be TRBD2 (5 bases). The V gene lost 3 bases and the J gene lost 5 bases, with 17 bases spanning the gap. CDR1 LNHDA and CDR2 SQIVND come from the germline V gene (reference sequence). The CDR3 is 16 residues long. Written as DNA, the CDR3 is TGTGCCAGTAGTATTCGGCGACTAACGCAAAACAATGAGCAGTTCTTC. Protein sequence: CASSIRRLTQNNEQFF. Supplemented by reference TRBV19 and TRBJ2-1, the full variable domain reads DGGITQSPKYLFRKEGQNVTLSCEQNLNHDAMYWYRQDPGQGLRLIYYSQIVNDFQKGDIAEGYSVSREKKESFPLTVTSAQKNPTAFYLCASSIRRLTQNNEQFFGPGTRLTVL.

V is TRBV6-6 and J is TRBJ1-2, with D uncertain. Germline values: CDR1 MNHNY, CDR2 SVGAGI (reference sequence). V was shortened by 10 bases and J by 0 bases, with 21 bases between the two germline ends. The CDR3 covers 16 residues. Here the CDR3 DNA reads TGTGCCACCAATTCGGGCAGTTCTGACGCTAACTATGGCTACACCTTC. Translation gives CATNSGSSDANYGYTF.

The V and J genes are TRBV5-1 and TRBJ2-1; D gene ambiguous. V shed 0 bases and J shed 10 bases, with 11 bases lying between them. Germline CDR1 reads SGHRS; CDR2 reads YFSETQ. The CDR3 consists of 13 residues. The CDR3 is CASSLAGVAEQFF. Written as DNA, the CDR3 is TGCGCCAGCAGCTTGGCTGGAGTGGCGGAGCAGTTCTTC.

This sequence joins TRBV30 and TRBJ2-5; weak D call: TRBD1 (5 bases). V gave up 0 bases and J gave up 5 bases, with 16 bases separating them. Looked up from germline, CDR1 is GTSNPN and CDR2 is SVGIG (reference sequence). CDR3 length equals 15 residues. Here the CDR3 reads CAWSVLLGPGETQYF. The DNA of the CDR3 is TGTGCCTGGAGTGTACTCTTGGGGCCTGGGGAGACCCAGTACTTC.